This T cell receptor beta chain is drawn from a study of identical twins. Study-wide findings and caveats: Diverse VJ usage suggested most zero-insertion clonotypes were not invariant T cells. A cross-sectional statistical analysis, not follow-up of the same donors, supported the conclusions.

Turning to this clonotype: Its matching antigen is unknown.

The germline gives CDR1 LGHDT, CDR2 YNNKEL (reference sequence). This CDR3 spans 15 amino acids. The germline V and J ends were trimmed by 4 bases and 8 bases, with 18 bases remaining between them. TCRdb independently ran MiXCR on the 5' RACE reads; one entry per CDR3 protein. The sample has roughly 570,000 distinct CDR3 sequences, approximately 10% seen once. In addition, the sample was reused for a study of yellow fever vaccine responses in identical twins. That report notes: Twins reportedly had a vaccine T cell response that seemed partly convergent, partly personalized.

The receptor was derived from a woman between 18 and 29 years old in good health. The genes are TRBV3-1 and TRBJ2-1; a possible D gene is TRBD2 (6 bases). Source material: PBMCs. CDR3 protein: CASSPGPKGGDEQFF. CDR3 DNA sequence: TGTGCCAGCAGCCCGGGGCCAAAGGGAGGCGATGAGCAGTTCTTC.